A selection of T cell receptor beta chains follows, all from one sample in a study of cytomegalovirus exposure and HLA in healthy donors. Method: immunoSEQ multiplex PCR; TCRdb's copy keeps in-frame clones and lacks some. The table lists around 150,000 clones, about 70% of them singletons, with 1.5% to 2% in the top ten. The specimen was PBMCs. These receptors came from a woman aged 40 to 50 in good health and CMV-seronegative. The CDR3 runs from the conserved cysteine through the conserved F or W. The order of the fields is V gene, J gene, CDR3 protein.

TRBV9,TRBJ2-4,CASSRASGTTHKNIQYF
TRBV5-1,TRBJ2-5,CASSFTGGPETQYF
TRBV5-1,TRBJ2-4,CASSLPDTPIAKNIQYF
TRBV4-1,TRBJ1-2,CASSQEGQAIWGYTF
TRBV2,TRBJ2-1,CASSGTGGTYNEQFF
TRBV7-9,TRBJ1-4,CASSLGGTATNEKLFF
TRBV7-9,TRBJ2-7,CASSPRQAAYEQYF
TRBV5-6,TRBJ1-1,CASSLGQGRGRDEAFF
TRBV11-2,TRBJ1-6,CASSLGPEGRSPLHF
TRBV7-9,TRBJ2-1,CASSIRQGLNEQFF
TRBV10-2,TRBJ1-2,CASSEQIVYGYTF
TRBV6-1,TRBJ2-1,CASSEADSEHNEQFF
TRBV9,TRBJ2-5,CASSLDRSAVGQETQYF
TRBV7-8,TRBJ1-5,CASSEADRGLWNQPQHF
TRBV7-2,TRBJ1-5,CASSLVFSPGSNQPQHF
TRBV19,TRBJ1-1,CASTRGRENTEAFF
TRBV6-1,TRBJ1-1,CASRIQHRDVAFF
TRBV14,TRBJ2-1,CASSQARQGAGSKGGSSYNEQFF
TRBV18,TRBJ1-3,CASGGDSGNTIYF
TRBV16,TRBJ1-2,CASSQSANYGYTF
TRBV30,TRBJ1-2,CAWRRTANYGYTF
TRBV18,TRBJ1-3,CASSPNRDENTIYF
TRBV19,TRBJ1-5,CASSIRQGGSNQPQHF